The 20 T cell receptor beta chains presented below share a single source sample, sequenced in a study of PD-L1 blockade in urothelial cancer. The assay was immunoSEQ multiplex PCR, and TCRdb's table has in-frame clones only and misses some. This table has some 100,000 clones, over 80% appearing once. Sequencing used PBMCs, obtained around atezolizumab (anti-PD-L1) treatment. These receptors all come from a woman older than 75 with urothelial cancer.

The V call is TRBV9, the J call TRBJ1-5; maybe TRBD1 (6 bases). V lost 3 bases to trimming and J lost 5 bases, with 18 bases between them. Germline V gene lookup returns CDR1 SGDLS and CDR2 YYNGEE. The CDR3 length is 16 residues. The CDR3 nucleotides read TGTGCCAGCAGCGGCGGAGGGGGGGGGCGAGATCAGCCCCAGCATTTT. Translation gives CASSGGGGGRDQPQHF.

This clone was seen once. The chain recombines TRBV9 with TRBJ1-5; D remains unclear. The CDR3 sequence is 13 residues long. V was cut by 2 bases and J by 5 bases, with 8 bases left in between. In germline, CDR1 is SGDLS, CDR2 YYNGEE. The CDR3 DNA follows: TGTGCCAGCAGCGTGTCCCTAGATCAGCCCCAGCATTTT. Protein sequence: CASSVSLDQPQHF.

The chain has TRBV7-6 and TRBJ2-1; 7 bases map to TRBD2. Losses at the gene ends were 5 bases for V and 8 bases for J; bases not matched to a gene: 3. Germline CDR1 is SGHVS and CDR2 is FNYEAQ. The CDR3 has 12 amino acids. The CDR3 loop reads CASSPAGDEQFF. CDR3 nucleotides: TGTGCCAGCAGCCCCGCGGGGGATGAGCAGTTCTTC.

V gene TRBV10-3 combines with J gene TRBJ1-1; 10 bases are a match to TRBD1. The CDR3 has 14 amino acids. Germline V lookup: CDR1 ENHRY, CDR2 SYGVKD. V lost 7 bases, J lost 7 bases, and 9 bases stayed unmatched. CDR3: CAITEGTGAGEAFF. The CDR3 nucleotides read TGTGCCATCACCGAAGGGACAGGGGCCGGTGAAGCTTTCTTT.

V usage is TRBV25-1 and J usage is TRBJ2-3; 7 bases are a match to TRBD2. Germline CDR1 is MGHDK and CDR2 is SYGVNS. The CDR3 has 15 amino acids. Unmatched junction bases numbered 6, after V lost 2 bases and J lost 4 bases. The CDR3 nucleotides are TGTGCCAGCAGTGAACCCGGGACTATAGCAGATACGCAGTATTTT. Protein sequence: CASSEPGTIADTQYF.

This chain links TRBV6-5 with TRBJ1-5, with D maybe TRBD1 (5 bases). The CDR3 loop spans 13 amino acids. Germline CDR1 reads MNHEY; CDR2 reads SVGAGI. Trimming shortened V by 5 bases and J by 6 bases, and 11 bases separated the two germline ends. CDR3 DNA sequence: TGTGCCAGCAGTGCGACAGAAGCTCAGCCCCAGCATTTT. It encodes CASSATEAQPQHF.

The chain has TRBV5-1 and TRBJ2-7; TRBD2 matches at 9 bases. Trimming cost V 0 bases and J 2 bases; bases outside gene matches: 3. CDR3 length: 15 amino acids. Germline CDR1 reads SGHRS; CDR2 reads YFSETQ. The CDR3 reads CASSLETSGPYEQYF. DNA of the CDR3: TGCGCCAGCAGCTTGGAGACTAGCGGCCCCTACGAGCAGTACTTC.

The chain employs TRBV19 and TRBJ1-3, with D possibly TRBD1 on 5 matching bases. Between the trimmed V and J ends, which lost 3 bases and 4 bases, there was a span of 16 bases. Germline CDR1 and CDR2: LNHDA and SQIVND (reference sequence). The CDR3 consists of 16 residues. DNA for the CDR3: TGTGCCAGTAGTATGAATAGGGACTTCGGCGGAAACACCATATATTTT. It specifies CASSMNRDFGGNTIYF.

The chain couples TRBV6-4 to TRBJ2-7, with 12 positions matching TRBD2. The CDR3 is made up of 15 amino acids. V shed 4 bases, J shed 5 bases, and the junction held 6 bases outside the gene matches. CDR1 MRHNA and CDR2 SNTAGT come from the germline V gene. CDR3 residues: CASSATGLAGNEQYF. CDR3 nucleotide sequence: TGTGCCAGCAGTGCCACCGGACTAGCGGGGAACGAGCAGTACTTC.

J is TRBJ2-4 and V is TRBV5-6; a weak D match, TRBD2 (5 bases). This CDR3 region has 13 residues. The V end lost 4 bases, the J end lost 9 bases, and 14 bases lay between the germline ends. The V gene's germline CDR1 is SGHDT and CDR2 YYEEEE. The chain's CDR3 is CASSLWTAGIQYF. In nucleotides, the CDR3 is TGTGCCAGCAGCCTATGGACCGCGGGCATTCAGTACTTC.

The rearrangement links TRBV27 to TRBJ2-7; 8 positions match TRBD2. In germline, CDR1 is MNHEY, CDR2 SMNVEV (reference sequence). CDR3 size: 14 residues. V gave up 2 bases and J gave up 3 bases; unmatched junction bases: 3. The CDR3 nucleotides read TGTGCCAGCAGTTTAGCAGCGGGAGTCTACGAGCAGTACTTC. Its protein product is CASSLAAGVYEQYF.

V is TRBV19 and J is TRBJ2-1; D is perhaps TRBD1 (5 bases). There are 11 residues in the CDR3. Trimming took 3 bases from V and 13 from J, leaving 10 bases between them. Germline values: CDR1 LNHDA, CDR2 SQIVND (reference sequence). The CDR3, as DNA: TGTGCCAGTAGTATCACAGGCCCCCAGTTCTTC. This gives the protein CASSITGPQFF. The full variable domain, in which reference TRBV19 and TRBJ2-1 provide the parts outside the CDR3, is DGGITQSPKYLFRKEGQNVTLSCEQNLNHDAMYWYRQDPGQGLRLIYYSQIVNDFQKGDIAEGYSVSREKKESFPLTVTSAQKNPTAFYLCASSITGPQFFGPGTRLTVL.

The V call is TRBV27, the J call TRBJ1-4; 9 bases are a match to TRBD1. After removal of 6 bases from V and 4 bases from J, the junction contained 9 bases not matched to a gene. Germline V gives CDR1 MNHEY, CDR2 SMNVEV (reference sequence). The CDR3 has 16 residues. The CDR3 nucleotides read TGTGCCAGCAGCTTAGGGGACAGGGCCCTTAATGAAAAACTGTTTTTT. It encodes CASSLGDRALNEKLFF.

The chain has TRBV18 and TRBJ1-4, with TRBD1 matching over 8 bases. This CDR3 comprises 15 residues. Unmatched junction bases numbered 6, after V lost 5 bases and J lost 4 bases. Germline CDR1 is KGHSH and CDR2 is LQKENI. For the CDR3, the DNA is TGTGCCAGCTCAGAAAGACAGGGGCGTAATGAAAAACTGTTTTTT. Residues: CASSERQGRNEKLFF.

This clone was counted a few times. The chain has TRBV27 and TRBJ2-6, with 9 bases fitting TRBD1. The CDR3 consists of 18 residues. The ends lost 6 bases at V and 4 bases at J; junction bases unmatched: 13. Germline loops: CDR1 MNHEY, CDR2 SMNVEV (reference sequence). CDR3 protein: CASRFMGQGVAGANVLTF. The CDR3 bases are TGTGCCAGCAGATTTATGGGACAGGGTGTTGCAGGGGCCAACGTCCTGACTTTC.

This sequence joins TRBV6-1 and TRBJ2-6; no clear D gene. The germline V gene encodes CDR1 MNHNS and CDR2 SASEGT. This CDR3 is built from 15 residues. V was pared by 5 bases and J by 1 base, with 9 bases between. CDR3 amino acids: CASSPYGSGANVLTF. CDR3 coding DNA: TGTGCCAGCAGTCCCTACGGTTCTGGGGCCAACGTCCTGACTTTC.

The chain uses TRBV19 and TRBJ2-1, with a tentative D call TRBD1 (6 bases). Germline loops: CDR1 LNHDA, CDR2 SQIVND (reference sequence). Trimming removed 5 bases from V and 6 bases from J, with 11 bases in between. This CDR3 region has 13 residues. CDR3 nucleotide sequence: TGTGCCAGTAGTCACAGGGTAGGCAATGAGCAGTTCTTC. Translated, it gives CASSHRVGNEQFF.

This rearrangement joins TRBV5-1 to TRBJ1-1, with D uncertain. Germline CDR1 reads SGHRS; CDR2 reads YFSETQ. V lost 1 base to trimming and J lost 8 bases, with 9 bases between them. The CDR3 sequence is 12 residues long. The CDR3: CASSLSREEAFF. CDR3 DNA sequence: TGCGCCAGCAGCTTGTCAAGGGAGGAAGCTTTCTTT.

The rearrangement links TRBV5-4 to TRBJ1-3; 9 bases are shared with TRBD1. CDR3 size: 17 residues. The germline gives CDR1 SGHNT, CDR2 YYREEE (reference sequence). The V segment lost 4 bases and the J segment 2 bases; nucleotides outside the gene matches: 10. CDR3 region: CASSTAGTGFAGNTIYF. The CDR3 nucleotides are TGTGCCAGCAGCACGGCCGGGACAGGGTTTGCTGGAAACACCATATATTTT.

The chain combines TRBV19 with TRBJ1-1, with D perhaps TRBD1 (6 bases). The germline CDR1 and CDR2 sequences are LNHDA and SQIVND (reference sequence). V was clipped by 3 bases and J by 2 bases, with 13 bases between them. The CDR3 is 15 amino acids. The DNA of the CDR3 is TGTGCCAGTAGTATCCCCGGGACATCCAACACTGAAGCTTTCTTT. As protein: CASSIPGTSNTEAFF.